This T cell receptor (beta chain) comes out of a study of blood T cell repertoires in COVID-19. Study-level background: Samples taken during acute and convalescent COVID-19 were collected in the United States, Italy and Spain. Sources were T cells, B-cell-depleted T cells, or PBMCs; the material itself was cDNA or gDNA.

In the original workflow: Amplifying reference gene primers gave estimates of nucleated cell counts. Sequenced by immunoSEQ multiplex PCR; TCRdb stores in-frame clones only, minus some. That table gives V, J and clone size, and the DNA gave D and trimming. Here the sample spans about 110,000 clones, 88% being singletons. The CDR3 loop spans 15 amino acids. The V segment lost 3 bases and the J segment 4 bases; nucleotides outside the gene matches: 7. Germline lookup yields CDR1 KGHDR and CDR2 SFDVKD. The V and J genes are TRBV24-1 and TRBJ1-1, with 7 bases fitting TRBD1. Source material: peripheral blood. This TCR came from a woman in her forties or fifties with acute or convalescent COVID-19. The CDR3: CATSDPASGGTEAFF. The DNA of the CDR3 is TGTGCCACCAGTGATCCCGCCTCAGGGGGCACTGAAGCTTTCTTT.